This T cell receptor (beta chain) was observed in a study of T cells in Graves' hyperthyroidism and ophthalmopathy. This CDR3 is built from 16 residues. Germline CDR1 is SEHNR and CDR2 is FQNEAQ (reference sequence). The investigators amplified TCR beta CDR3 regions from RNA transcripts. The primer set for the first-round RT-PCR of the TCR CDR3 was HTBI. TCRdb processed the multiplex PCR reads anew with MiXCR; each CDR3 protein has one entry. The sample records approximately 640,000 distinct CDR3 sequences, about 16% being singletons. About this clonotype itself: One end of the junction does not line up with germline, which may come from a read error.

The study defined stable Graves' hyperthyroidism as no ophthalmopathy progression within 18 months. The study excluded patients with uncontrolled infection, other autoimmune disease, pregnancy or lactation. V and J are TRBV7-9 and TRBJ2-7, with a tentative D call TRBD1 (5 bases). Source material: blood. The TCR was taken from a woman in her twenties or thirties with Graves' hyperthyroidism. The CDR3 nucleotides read TGTGCCGGCAGCTCCCCAAGGAGACAGAGCTCCTACGAGCAGTACTTC. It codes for CAGSSPRRQSSYEQYF.